This is a list of T cell receptor beta chains from one sample in a study of shared clonotypes between healthy human individuals. Sequencing was performed with immunoSEQ multiplex PCR; in TCRdb, only in-frame clones are kept and a portion is missing. This table has about 1 million clones, around 74% appearing once. The sequencing sample was made of memory CD4+ T cells sorted from blood. The receptor source for this set is a man younger than 35 in good health. Each CDR3 is given with its conserved first and last residue. The order of the fields is CDR3 protein, CDR3 DNA, V gene, clone size, D gene, J gene. A D gene is named only where the DNA matches it firmly. Only part of the rows carry a size: once, few, many, or a class if the clone is expanded.

CASSEVGGNTGELFF	TGTGCCAGCAGTGAAGTGGGGGGGAACACCGGGGAGCTGTTTTTT	TRBV6-1	many	-	TRBJ2-2
CASSVGSGGAIREQFF	TGTGCCAGCAGCGTAGGGTCAGGGGGCGCCATAAGGGAGCAGTTCTTC	TRBV9	-	TRBD1	TRBJ2-1
CASSLSLAGGLNTQYF	TGTGCCAGCAGTTTATCCCTAGCGGGGGGGCTGAATACGCAGTATTTT	TRBV27	-	TRBD2	TRBJ2-3
CASSFVHGAGGRETQYF	TGTGCCAGCAGTTTCGTTCACGGAGCGGGGGGCCGAGAGACCCAGTACTTC	TRBV28	-	TRBD2	TRBJ2-5
CASSVASGGYSGYGYTF	TGTGCCAGCAGCGTAGCTTCAGGGGGTTACTCTGGTTATGGCTACACCTTC	TRBV9	once	TRBD1	TRBJ1-2
CASSYQGGTNEKLFF	TGTGCCAGCAGTTACCAGGGAGGGACTAATGAAAAACTGTTTTTT	TRBV6-6	-	-	TRBJ1-4
CASSPPGQVFNEQFF	TGTGCCAGCTCACCACCGGGACAGGTTTTCAATGAGCAGTTCTTC	TRBV18	-	TRBD1	TRBJ2-1
CAISPWDGELFF	TGTGCCATCAGTCCTTGGGACGGGGAGCTGTTTTTT	TRBV10-3	-	-	TRBJ2-2
CASSLKASGNNEQFF	TGCGCCAGCAGCTTGAAAGCTAGCGGGAACAATGAGCAGTTCTTC	TRBV5-1	-	TRBD2	TRBJ2-1
CASSQSSGGGSTDTQYF	TGTGCCAGCAGCCAAAGTAGTGGCGGGGGGAGCACAGATACGCAGTATTTT	TRBV5-4	-	TRBD2	TRBJ2-3
CASSLRPAAYSYEQYF	TGTGCCAGCAGCTTGAGGCCAGCGGCGTACTCCTACGAGCAGTACTTC	TRBV7-8	-	-	TRBJ2-7
CASSAPRLRRGTDTQYF	TGTGCCAGCAGTGCCCCCCGACTAAGGCGGGGCACAGATACGCAGTATTTT	TRBV6-1	many	-	TRBJ2-3
CASSPSSGPNTGELFF	TGTGCCAGCAGCCCATCTAGCGGGCCGAACACCGGGGAGCTGTTTTTT	TRBV9	-	TRBD2	TRBJ2-2
CASSTDSSQETQYF	TGCGCCAGCAGCACGGACTCTTCCCAAGAGACCCAGTACTTC	TRBV5-1	-	-	TRBJ2-5
CAISGFTNEKLFF	TGTGCCATCAGTGGCTTCACTAATGAAAAACTGTTTTTT	TRBV10-3	-	-	TRBJ1-4
CSVSDRATGELFF	TGCAGCGTTTCAGACAGGGCCACCGGGGAGCTGTTTTTT	TRBV29-1	-	TRBD1	TRBJ2-2
CASSPRGRSYEQYF	TGTGCCAGCAGCCCTAGGGGGAGATCCTACGAGCAGTACTTC	TRBV11-2	-	-	TRBJ2-7
CASSLGRLNWDYGYTF	TGCGCCAGCAGCTTGGGCCGACTAAACTGGGACTATGGCTACACCTTC	TRBV5-1	-	-	TRBJ1-2
CASSSGSAGTGELFF	TGCGCCAGCAGCTCGGGCTCGGCCGGCACCGGGGAGCTGTTTTTT	TRBV5-1	-	-	TRBJ2-2
CASSLVLADNTDTQYF	TGTGCCAGCAGCTTAGTACTAGCGGACAACACAGATACGCAGTATTTT	TRBV13	-	TRBD2	TRBJ2-3
CASSEGSASGIETQYF	TGTGCCAGCAGTGAAGGTAGTGCTAGCGGGATAGAGACCCAGTACTTC	TRBV25-1	-	TRBD2	TRBJ2-5
CSAGGTDTQYF	TGCAGTGCTGGGGGCACAGATACGCAGTATTTT	TRBV20-1	-	-	TRBJ2-3
CASSGEDRGNTEAFF	TGTGCCAGCAGTGGGGAAGACAGGGGGAACACTGAAGCTTTCTTT	TRBV2	few	TRBD1	TRBJ1-1
CASSSSGLSTDTQYF	TGTGCCAGCAGCTCCTCGGGACTTAGCACAGATACGCAGTATTTT	TRBV7-3	-	-	TRBJ2-3
CASSLPGSNTEAFF	TGTGCCAGCAGCTTACCGGGGTCGAACACTGAAGCTTTCTTT	TRBV5-6	-	-	TRBJ1-1
CASSIVLRTGELFF	TGTGCCAGTAGTATAGTGCTGAGAACCGGGGAGCTGTTTTTT	TRBV19	-	-	TRBJ2-2
CASSLQGVLNTEAFF	TGTGCCAGCAGCTTACAGGGGGTATTGAACACTGAAGCTTTCTTT	TRBV7-3	-	TRBD1	TRBJ1-1
CASSLYGEKLFF	TGCGCCAGCAGCTTATATGGGGAAAAACTGTTTTTT	TRBV4-3	-	-	TRBJ1-4
CASSVDWTGGVIGELFF	TGTGCCAGCAGCGTAGATTGGACAGGGGGCGTTATCGGGGAGCTGTTTTTT	TRBV9	-	TRBD1	TRBJ2-2
CASSRPGQAYTGELFF	TGTGCCAGCAGCCGACCGGGACAGGCGTACACCGGGGAGCTGTTTTTT	TRBV7-6	-	TRBD1	TRBJ2-2
CASSPPLSEQYF	TGTGCCAGCAGCCCTCCTTTGTCCGAGCAGTACTTC	TRBV7-2	-	-	TRBJ2-7
CASSPQAGNTIYF	TGTGCCAGCAGCCCCCAGGCCGGAAACACCATATATTTT	TRBV7-6	-	-	TRBJ1-3
CASRTVGEQYF	TGTGCCAGCCGGACAGTGGGTGAGCAGTACTTC	TRBV27	few	-	TRBJ2-7
CASQQGASGANVLTF	TGTGCCAGTCAGCAGGGGGCGTCAGGGGCCAACGTCCTGACTTTC	TRBV6-1	-	TRBD1	TRBJ2-6
CASSDGVGRGRNEQFF	TGTGCCAGCAGTGATGGGGTTGGGCGGGGTAGGAATGAGCAGTTCTTC	TRBV6-1	many	-	TRBJ2-1
CAWTTQGLLGNEQFF	TGTGCCTGGACGACCCAAGGCCTCCTTGGGAATGAGCAGTTCTTC	TRBV30	few	-	TRBJ2-1
CASSFKGFGYTF	TGTGCCAGCAGTTTCAAAGGGTTTGGCTACACCTTC	TRBV28	-	-	TRBJ1-2
CASRQDSGRNIQYF	TGTGCCAGTAGACAAGATTCAGGGAGAAACATTCAGTACTTC	TRBV19	-	-	TRBJ2-4
CSVVWLLNTEAFF	TGCAGCGTTGTGTGGCTGTTGAACACTGAAGCTTTCTTT	TRBV29-1	-	-	TRBJ1-1
CASSLGQEETQYF	TGTGCCAGCAGCTTGGGACAGGAGGAGACCCAGTACTTC	TRBV5-8	-	-	TRBJ2-5
CATLTERSSYEQYF	TGCGCCACCCTAACGGAACGGAGCTCCTACGAGCAGTACTTC	TRBV23-1	many	-	TRBJ2-7
CAWARGLGTEAFF	TGTGCCTGGGCCAGGGGGCTGGGCACTGAAGCTTTCTTT	TRBV30	-	TRBD1	TRBJ1-1
CAGSRGELYEQYF	TGTGCCGGCTCCAGGGGAGAATTATACGAGCAGTACTTC	TRBV30	-	-	TRBJ2-7
CASSHNTGTGTAFF	TGTGCCAGCAGCCACAATACGGGAACAGGTACAGCTTTCTTT	TRBV6-4	-	-	TRBJ1-1
CASSPEVQGPFLHEQYF	TGCGCCAGCAGCCCTGAGGTACAGGGGCCGTTCCTGCACGAGCAGTACTTC	TRBV4-1	-	TRBD1	TRBJ2-7
CSVARGAATEAFF	TGCAGCGTCGCTCGGGGGGCGGCCACTGAAGCTTTCTTT	TRBV29-1	-	-	TRBJ1-1
CASAPGQYNYGYTF	TGTGCCAGTGCTCCGGGACAGTATAACTATGGCTACACCTTC	TRBV19	-	TRBD1	TRBJ1-2
CASSVTSGSIPNEQFF	TGTGCCAGCAGCGTTACAAGCGGGTCCATCCCCAATGAGCAGTTCTTC	TRBV9	-	-	TRBJ2-1
CASTNTGKGNQPQHF	TGTGCCAGCACCAACACCGGCAAGGGCAATCAGCCCCAGCATTTT	TRBV2	-	-	TRBJ1-5
CASSPLQVDTGELFF	TGTGCCAGCTCACCACTGCAGGTCGACACCGGGGAGCTGTTTTTT	TRBV18	-	-	TRBJ2-2
CASSQGPERAGWDEQYF	TGCGCCAGCAGCCAAGGGCCGGAACGCGCGGGTTGGGACGAGCAGTACTTC	TRBV4-3	-	-	TRBJ2-7